The clone carrying this TCR beta chain was found once. The antigen is undetermined. J lost 6 bases, V lost 5 bases, and 4 bases had no gene match. Per the germline V gene, CDR1 is PRHDT and CDR2 is FYEKMQ (reference sequence). This CDR3 has 14 residues. This sample is drawn from a study of radiotherapy plus CTLA-4 blockade in lung cancer. Study-level results: TCR clones originating in tumors grew in number in blood after radiotherapy plus ipilimumab.

Repertoires were generated with immunoSEQ multiplex PCR, while TCRdb's copy carries only in-frame clones and drops some. Of about 47,000 clones listed, approximately 79% are singletons. The chain combines TRBV13 with TRBJ1-6; TRBD1 matches at 7 bases. Material: peripheral blood, obtained from a patient treated with radiotherapy plus ipilimumab. The sequence came from a human donor with non-small cell lung cancer who had stable disease on radiotherapy plus ipilimumab. The CDR3 DNA follows: TGTGCCAGCAGCCAAAGACAGGGTAATTCACCCCTCCACTTT. Amino acid sequence: CASSQRQGNSPLHF.